The entry that follows covers one T cell receptor (beta chain) sequence. As yet, its antigen is unknown. This sample was taken from a study of cytomegalovirus exposure and HLA in healthy donors. Overall study findings and caveats: The study reported that TCR beta sequences accurately predicted HLA-A and HLA-B alleles in most subjects.

Germline values: CDR1 MGHRA, CDR2 YSYEKL. The ends lost 3 bases at V and 6 bases at J; junction bases unmatched: 5. This CDR3 region has 14 residues. Use of 60 Vbeta and 13 Jbeta primers characterized the PCR. Assay used: immunoSEQ multiplex PCR; TCRdb lists only in-frame clones, some missing. The table records roughly 100,000 clones, approximately 85% of them present only once. The origin of this receptor is a woman aged 18 to 35 in good health and CMV-seropositive. The chain carries TRBV4-1 and TRBJ2-1, with 7 nucleotides matching TRBD1. The material sequenced was PBMCs. CDR3 nucleotides: TGCGCCAGCAGCCATGACGGGACAGCCAATGAGCAGTTCTTC. It yields the protein CASSHDGTANEQFF.